These 32 T cell receptor beta chains share one sample of origin, sequenced in a study of T cells in Graves' hyperthyroidism and ophthalmopathy. The investigators amplified TCR beta CDR3 regions from RNA transcripts. HTBI primers were used for first-round RT-PCR of the TCR CDR3. TCRdb re-called the multiplex PCR reads with MiXCR, one entry per CDR3 protein. The sample has about 540,000 distinct CDR3 sequences; just over 45% are singletons. The sample taken for sequencing was peripheral blood or thyroid tissue (not recorded which). These receptors were taken from a young woman with Graves' hyperthyroidism.

The genes are TRBV13 and TRBJ1-5; D is unclear. CDR1 PRHDT and CDR2 FYEKMQ come from the germline V gene (reference sequence). The CDR3 covers 13 residues. Trimming stripped 7 bases from V and 10 bases from J, with 17 bases between. This chain's CDR3 is CASTTSIGSPQHF. In DNA, the CDR3 is TGTGCCAGCACTACGAGTATCGGGAGCCCCCAGCATTTT.

The V gene is TRBV24-1, the J gene TRBJ1-5; D not certain. From germline, CDR1 is KGHDR and CDR2 SFDVKD. The length of the CDR3 is 15 residues. The V end was cut by 5 bases, the J end by 6 bases, with 16 bases between. CDR3: CATSGDTKRSQPQHF. The CDR3 bases are TGTGCCACCAGTGGTGACACTAAACGAAGTCAGCCCCAGCATTTT.

The chain couples TRBV7-3 to TRBJ1-2; TRBD1 matches 7 bases. Unmatched junction bases numbered 10, after V lost 5 bases and J lost 1 base. This CDR3 contains 16 residues. Germline V gene sequence: CDR1 SGHTA, CDR2 FQGTGA. In DNA, the CDR3 is TGTGCCAGCAGCCAAGGGGACAGAGCGAATAACTATGGCTACACCTTC. It encodes CASSQGDRANNYGYTF.

This chain connects TRBV15 to TRBJ2-5, with 9 bases identical to TRBD2. V lost 5 bases and J lost 5; bases outside the gene matches: 9. The V gene's germline CDR1 is LNHNV and CDR2 YYDKDF (reference sequence). The CDR3 spans 15 residues. Written as DNA, the CDR3 is TGTGCCACCAGCCCGGCGGGAGGGCCACGGGAGACCCAGTACTTC. It encodes CATSPAGGPRETQYF.

For this clonotype: A much larger clone differs by one base, so this may be a read error. Because it lacks the conserved phenylalanine or tryptophan at the end, this CDR3 is likely a read error. The chain uses TRBV7-9 and TRBJ1-1, with D unclear. CDR1 is SEHNR, CDR2 FQNEAQ, per germline (reference sequence). The CDR3 extends over 12 amino acids. V dropped 3 bases and J dropped 5 bases, with 7 bases sitting between them. This CDR3 is CASSFEGTEAFL. The CDR3 DNA is TGTGCCAGCAGCTTCGAGGGAACTGAAGCTTTCCTT.

This clonotype has just one count. The chain is built from TRBV20-1 and TRBJ2-7; 11 bases align to TRBD2. The trim removed 1 base at V and 2 bases at J, leaving 7 bases unmatched. In germline, CDR1 is DFQATT, CDR2 SNEGSKA (reference sequence). The CDR3 has 16 amino acids. CDR3 amino acids: CSARVSGRAGAYEQYF. The CDR3 nucleotides read TGCAGTGCTAGAGTTAGCGGGAGGGCCGGGGCCTACGAGCAGTACTTC.

This clonotype has at least ten counts. The chain combines TRBV29-1 with TRBJ2-7; D is uncertain. Germline V CDR1 and CDR2: SQVTM, ANQGSEA. The CDR3 runs to 12 residues. Trimming removed 2 bases from V and 1 base from J, with 6 bases in between. CDR3 residues: CSVELPSYEQYF. DNA for the CDR3: TGCAGCGTTGAACTCCCATCCTACGAGCAGTACTTC.

The chain joins TRBV20-1 to TRBJ1-5, with a weak D call TRBD1 (5 bases). The V gene lost 0 bases and the J gene lost 0 bases, with 9 bases spanning the gap. This CDR3 is built from 15 residues. Germline values: CDR1 DFQATT, CDR2 SNEGSKA (reference sequence). CDR3 region: CSAREQEYSNQPQHF. CDR3 sequence (DNA): TGCAGTGCTAGAGAACAGGAATATAGCAATCAGCCCCAGCATTTT.

There are many counts of this clonotype. This chain connects TRBV20-1 to TRBJ2-7; TRBD2 aligns across 10 bases. Germline CDR1 and CDR2: DFQATT and SNEGSKA (reference sequence). The V and J ends lost 6 bases and 8 bases, in that order; junction bases with no gene match: 10. The CDR3 has 13 residues. The DNA of the CDR3 is TGCAGTGCCCGGACTAGCGGAACCGAGCAGCAGTACTTC. This gives the protein CSARTSGTEQQYF.

Many counts were recorded for this clonotype. The gene calls are TRBV7-6 and TRBJ1-3; maybe TRBD1 (5 bases). This CDR3 has 15 residues. Germline-derived CDR1 and CDR2 are SGHVS and FNYEAQ. Trimming cost V 5 bases and J 2 bases, with 13 bases left between them. The CDR3 DNA follows: TGTGCCAGCAGCCCCGGGACGGTGGCTGGAAACACCATATATTTT. Its protein is CASSPGTVAGNTIYF.

This clonotype has a count of ten or more. The chain uses TRBV2 and TRBJ1-1; 7 bases align to TRBD1. CDR3 length equals 14 residues. Trimming cost V 7 bases and J 4 bases; bases outside gene matches: 9. Germline CDR1 is SNHLY and CDR2 is FYNNEI. This CDR3 reads CASTEQGLVTEAFF. As DNA, the CDR3 is TGTGCCAGCACCGAACAGGGGTTGGTCACTGAAGCTTTCTTT.

The chain combines TRBV20-1 with TRBJ2-5; the D gene is possibly TRBD2 (5 bases). Germline-derived CDR1 and CDR2 are DFQATT and SNEGSKA (reference sequence). V gave up 0 bases and J gave up 5 bases, with 10 bases separating them. The CDR3 length is 13 residues. CDR3 in amino acids: CSARESGMETQYF. In DNA, the CDR3 is TGCAGTGCTAGAGAATCGGGGATGGAGACCCAGTACTTC.

This clonotype was found once. The CDR3 sequence: CATSRGAGVWPLHF. CDR3 in DNA: TGTGCCACCAGCAGAGGAGCTGGGGTTTGGCCCCTCCACTTT. The V and J genes are TRBV15 and TRBJ1-6; the D is unclear. V gave up 1 base and J gave up 13 bases, with 14 bases separating them. CDR3 length: 14 amino acids. The germline V gene has CDR1 LNHNV and CDR2 YYDKDF (reference sequence).

This clonotype was seen repeatedly, ten times or more. This sequence joins TRBV7-9 and TRBJ2-5; weak D call: TRBD2 (5 bases). The CDR3 runs 14 residues. CDR1 SEHNR and CDR2 FQNEAQ come from the germline V gene (reference sequence). Deletions cut 4 bases from V and 1 base from J, with 10 bases between. CDR3 loop: CASSSEGIQETQYF. As DNA, the CDR3 is TGTGCCAGCAGCTCCGAGGGAATCCAAGAGACCCAGTACTTC.

This clonotype appeared once. The rearrangement joins TRBV24-1 to TRBJ1-3; D call uncertain. There are 14 residues in the CDR3. V lost 3 bases and J 3 bases, leaving 8 bases between the germline ends. CDR1 and CDR2 (germline): KGHDR, SFDVKD. The CDR3 sequence is CATSDGDDGNTIYF. The CDR3, as DNA: TGTGCCACCAGTGATGGGGATGATGGAAACACCATATATTTT.

This clonotype was detected a few times. V usage is TRBV7-9 and J usage is TRBJ2-7; 8 nucleotides align to TRBD1. Losses at the gene ends were 1 base for V and 0 bases for J; bases not matched to a gene: 2. Germline values: CDR1 SEHNR, CDR2 FQNEAQ (reference sequence). This CDR3 has 15 residues. CDR3 sequence: CASSLGGQVSYEQYF. In nucleotides, the CDR3 is TGTGCCAGCAGCTTAGGGGGACAGGTCTCCTACGAGCAGTACTTC.

This clonotype has just a few counts. The chain recombines TRBV7-2 with TRBJ1-4; 11 nucleotides agree with TRBD1. Losses at the gene ends were 2 bases for V and 10 bases for J; bases not matched to a gene: 15. This CDR3 spans 18 amino acids. Germline V CDR1 and CDR2: SGHTA, FQGNSA. The CDR3: CASSLTGQGAWSLTKLFF. CDR3 coding DNA: TGTGCCAGCAGCTTAACCGGACAGGGGGCGTGGAGTTTGACAAAACTGTTTTTT.

The chain employs TRBV11-1 and TRBJ2-3, with 10 bases identical to TRBD2. J lost 4 bases, V lost 5 bases, and 12 bases had no gene match. This CDR3 has 17 residues. Germline lookup yields CDR1 SGHAT and CDR2 FQDESV (reference sequence). The CDR3 region has the DNA TGTGCCAGCAGCACAGACCTCTCTAGCGGGAGTGCAGATACGCAGTATTTT. Encoded protein: CASSTDLSSGSADTQYF. The whole variable domain, filled in from reference TRBV11-1 and TRBJ2-3, reads EAEVAQSPRYKITEKSQAVAFWCDPISGHATLYWYRQILGQGPELLVQFQDESVVDDSQLPKDRFSAERLKGVDSTLKIQPAELGDSAMYLCASSTDLSSGSADTQYFGPGTRLTVL.

Many counts were recorded for this clonotype. This chain joins TRBV7-9 and TRBJ2-7; a weak D match, TRBD1 (6 bases). Trimming pared 2 bases from V and 6 bases from J, leaving 8 bases between. This CDR3 contains 12 residues. CDR1 and CDR2 (germline): SEHNR, FQNEAQ (reference sequence). The CDR3 nucleotides read TGTGCCAGCAGCTTAACAGGGATCGAGCAGTACTTC. Protein sequence: CASSLTGIEQYF.

This clonotype occurred once. The chain uses TRBV7-2 and TRBJ1-4; D ambiguous. V lost 6 bases to trimming and J lost 7 bases, with 12 bases between them. The CDR3 spans 13 residues. Germline V CDR1 and CDR2: SGHTA, FQGNSA. The CDR3 DNA is TGTGCCAGCAGTCAAGCTCCGGGTGAAAAACTGTTTTTT. As protein: CASSQAPGEKLFF. The variable domain in full, with the rest retrieved from reference TRBV7-2 and TRBJ1-4, is GAGVSQSPSNKVTEKGKDVELRCDPISGHTALYWYRQSLGQGLEFLIYFQGNSAPDKSGLPSDRFSAERTGGSVSTLTIQRTQQEDSAVYLCASSQAPGEKLFFGSGTQLSVL.

This clonotype was seen only a few times. This chain joins TRBV7-9 and TRBJ1-2; D is perhaps TRBD1 (6 bases). Between the trimmed V and J ends, which lost 5 bases and 4 bases, there was a span of 14 bases. This CDR3 is 14 amino acids long. Per germline, CDR1 SEHNR and CDR2 FQNEAQ (reference sequence). In DNA, the CDR3 is TGTGCCAGCAGCCTACAGGGATTCTCCTATGGCTACACCTTC. Translation gives CASSLQGFSYGYTF. Supplemented by reference TRBV7-9 and TRBJ1-2, the full variable domain reads DTGVSQNPRHKITKRGQNVTFRCDPISEHNRLYWYRQTLGQGPEFLTYFQNEAQLEKSRLLSDRFSAERPKGSFSTLEIQRTEQGDSAMYLCASSLQGFSYGYTFGSGTRLTVV.

A remark on this clonotype: Given a much more abundant clone one base away, this may be a read error. The chain is built from TRBV29-1 and TRBJ1-5; D is unresolved. CDR1 SQVTM and CDR2 ANQGSEA come from the germline V gene. CDR3 length: 13 amino acids. CDR3 amino acids: CSAKTALDQPQHF. Written as DNA, the CDR3 is TGCAGTGCAAAGACCGCACTGGATCAGCCCCAGCATTTT. The full variable domain, in which reference TRBV29-1 and TRBJ1-5 provide the parts outside the CDR3, is SAVISQKPSRDICQRGTSLTIQCQVDSQVTMMFWYRQQPGQSLTLIATANQGSEATYESGFVIDKFPISRPNLTFSTLTVSNMSPEDSSIYLCSAKTALDQPQHFGDGTRLSIL.

This clonotype was seen a single time. The genes are TRBV24-1 and TRBJ1-1; a possible D gene is TRBD1 (6 bases). The CDR3 is 14 residues long. V lost 4 bases, J lost 7 bases, and 15 bases lay in between. Germline CDR1 is KGHDR and CDR2 is SFDVKD. In nucleotides, the CDR3 is TGTGCCACCAGTGAAACACAGGGAAGGAATGAAGCTTTCTTT. This gives the protein CATSETQGRNEAFF.

Concerning this clonotype: A much larger clone lies one base from this, so it may be a read error. V gene TRBV7-3 combines with J gene TRBJ2-7, with 7 bases aligning to TRBD1. This CDR3 contains 14 residues. The germline CDR1 and CDR2 sequences are SGHTA and FQGTGA. Trimming removed 8 bases from V and 3 bases from J; junction bases left unmatched: 10. This CDR3 is CASGQGESFYEQYF. The CDR3 DNA sequence: TGTGCCAGCGGCCAGGGGGAGTCGTTCTACGAGCAGTACTTC.

The chain joins TRBV10-2 to TRBJ2-7, with 7 bases identical to TRBD1. The V gene's germline CDR1 is WSHSY and CDR2 SAAADI. The CDR3 contains 15 residues. V shed 2 bases, J shed 2 bases, and the junction held 6 bases outside the gene matches. The CDR3 sequence: CASSERDRLPYEQYF. The CDR3 nucleotides read TGCGCCAGCAGTGAGCGGGACAGACTTCCCTACGAGCAGTACTTC.

In this sample, this clonotype turned up once. The chain combines TRBV9 with TRBJ2-5; D is perhaps TRBD2 (6 bases). The CDR3 loop spans 13 amino acids. CDR1 and CDR2 from the germline V gene are SGDLS and YYNGEE. Deletions cut 3 bases from V and 5 bases from J, with 11 bases between. The CDR3 loop reads CASSGRAGETQYF. The CDR3 DNA sequence: TGTGCCAGCAGCGGGAGGGCGGGGGAGACCCAGTACTTC.

This clonotype was picked up one time. A read error may explain this, as a much larger clone is one base away. V and J are TRBV10-3 and TRBJ1-2; possible D gene TRBD1, 5 bases. This CDR3 spans 14 amino acids. Germline V gene sequence: CDR1 ENHRY, CDR2 SYGVKD. CDR3 residues: CASSELGRGVGYTF. For the CDR3, the DNA is TGTGCCAGCAGTGAACTCGGACGGGGCGTAGGCTACACCTTC.

The chain links TRBV2 to TRBJ2-7, with D possibly TRBD2 on 6 matching bases. CDR3 length: 16 amino acids. Germline CDR1 SNHLY, CDR2 FYNNEI. With 5 bases removed from V and 2 bases from J, the gap between germline ends came to 19 bases. CDR3 sequence (DNA): TGTGCCAGCAGTTTGGGGGACGGACTATTCACCTACGAGCAGTACTTC. Translation gives CASSLGDGLFTYEQYF.

The chain recombines TRBV19 with TRBJ1-2, with TRBD1 matching over 7 bases. J was trimmed by 4 bases and V by 8 bases; bases with no gene match: 10. This CDR3 region has 14 residues. The germline CDR1 and CDR2 sequences are LNHDA and SQIVND (reference sequence). The CDR3 DNA reads TGTGCCAGTGCGCCGGGACAGAGTATCTATGGCTACACCTTC. Its translation: CASAPGQSIYGYTF.

V usage is TRBV7-9 and J usage is TRBJ2-7; D unclear. This CDR3 has 13 amino acids. From germline, CDR1 is SEHNR and CDR2 FQNEAQ (reference sequence). Trimming cost V 5 bases and J 12 bases, with 20 bases left between them. This CDR3 reads CASSPTFLALRYF. In DNA, the CDR3 is TGTGCCAGCAGCCCTACCTTCCTTGCCCTACGGTACTTC.

This clonotype has only one observation. The conserved final phenylalanine or tryptophan is absent from the CDR3, which likely points to a read error. V is TRBV9 and J is TRBJ1-5; D possibly corresponds to TRBD1 (5 bases). The CDR3 covers 15 residues. CDR1 SGDLS and CDR2 YYNGEE come from the germline V gene. CDR3 protein: CAGSVGGRSNQPQHL. CDR3 DNA: TGTGCCGGCAGCGTGGGGGGAAGGTCAAATCAGCCCCAGCATTTA.

This clonotype showed up many times. The rearrangement uses TRBV7-2 and TRBJ1-6; TRBD1 is a possible D gene (5 bases). Per the germline V gene, CDR1 is SGHTA and CDR2 is FQGNSA. V was shortened by 5 bases and J by 10 bases, with 12 bases between the two germline ends. The CDR3 runs 13 residues. CDR3: CASSPDSRSPLHF. CDR3 in DNA: TGTGCCAGCAGCCCTGACAGTCGATCACCCCTCCACTTT. Filled out from reference TRBV7-2 and TRBJ1-6, the complete variable domain reads GAGVSQSPSNKVTEKGKDVELRCDPISGHTALYWYRQSLGQGLEFLIYFQGNSAPDKSGLPSDRFSAERTGGSVSTLTIQRTQQEDSAVYLCASSPDSRSPLHFGNGTRLTVT.